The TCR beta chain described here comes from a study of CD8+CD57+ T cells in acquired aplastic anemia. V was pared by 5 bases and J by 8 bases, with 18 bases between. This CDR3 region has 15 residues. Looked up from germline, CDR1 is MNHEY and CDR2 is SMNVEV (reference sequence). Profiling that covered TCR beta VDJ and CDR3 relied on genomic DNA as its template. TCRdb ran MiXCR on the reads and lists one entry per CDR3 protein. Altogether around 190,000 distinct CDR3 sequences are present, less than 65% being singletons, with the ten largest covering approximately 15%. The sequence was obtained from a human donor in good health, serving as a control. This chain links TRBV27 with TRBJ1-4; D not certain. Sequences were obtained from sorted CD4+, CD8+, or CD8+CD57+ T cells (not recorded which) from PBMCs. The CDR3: CASSPVGDIKEKLFF. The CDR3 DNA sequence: TGTGCCAGCAGTCCGGTCGGGGATATAAAAGAAAAACTGTTTTTT.